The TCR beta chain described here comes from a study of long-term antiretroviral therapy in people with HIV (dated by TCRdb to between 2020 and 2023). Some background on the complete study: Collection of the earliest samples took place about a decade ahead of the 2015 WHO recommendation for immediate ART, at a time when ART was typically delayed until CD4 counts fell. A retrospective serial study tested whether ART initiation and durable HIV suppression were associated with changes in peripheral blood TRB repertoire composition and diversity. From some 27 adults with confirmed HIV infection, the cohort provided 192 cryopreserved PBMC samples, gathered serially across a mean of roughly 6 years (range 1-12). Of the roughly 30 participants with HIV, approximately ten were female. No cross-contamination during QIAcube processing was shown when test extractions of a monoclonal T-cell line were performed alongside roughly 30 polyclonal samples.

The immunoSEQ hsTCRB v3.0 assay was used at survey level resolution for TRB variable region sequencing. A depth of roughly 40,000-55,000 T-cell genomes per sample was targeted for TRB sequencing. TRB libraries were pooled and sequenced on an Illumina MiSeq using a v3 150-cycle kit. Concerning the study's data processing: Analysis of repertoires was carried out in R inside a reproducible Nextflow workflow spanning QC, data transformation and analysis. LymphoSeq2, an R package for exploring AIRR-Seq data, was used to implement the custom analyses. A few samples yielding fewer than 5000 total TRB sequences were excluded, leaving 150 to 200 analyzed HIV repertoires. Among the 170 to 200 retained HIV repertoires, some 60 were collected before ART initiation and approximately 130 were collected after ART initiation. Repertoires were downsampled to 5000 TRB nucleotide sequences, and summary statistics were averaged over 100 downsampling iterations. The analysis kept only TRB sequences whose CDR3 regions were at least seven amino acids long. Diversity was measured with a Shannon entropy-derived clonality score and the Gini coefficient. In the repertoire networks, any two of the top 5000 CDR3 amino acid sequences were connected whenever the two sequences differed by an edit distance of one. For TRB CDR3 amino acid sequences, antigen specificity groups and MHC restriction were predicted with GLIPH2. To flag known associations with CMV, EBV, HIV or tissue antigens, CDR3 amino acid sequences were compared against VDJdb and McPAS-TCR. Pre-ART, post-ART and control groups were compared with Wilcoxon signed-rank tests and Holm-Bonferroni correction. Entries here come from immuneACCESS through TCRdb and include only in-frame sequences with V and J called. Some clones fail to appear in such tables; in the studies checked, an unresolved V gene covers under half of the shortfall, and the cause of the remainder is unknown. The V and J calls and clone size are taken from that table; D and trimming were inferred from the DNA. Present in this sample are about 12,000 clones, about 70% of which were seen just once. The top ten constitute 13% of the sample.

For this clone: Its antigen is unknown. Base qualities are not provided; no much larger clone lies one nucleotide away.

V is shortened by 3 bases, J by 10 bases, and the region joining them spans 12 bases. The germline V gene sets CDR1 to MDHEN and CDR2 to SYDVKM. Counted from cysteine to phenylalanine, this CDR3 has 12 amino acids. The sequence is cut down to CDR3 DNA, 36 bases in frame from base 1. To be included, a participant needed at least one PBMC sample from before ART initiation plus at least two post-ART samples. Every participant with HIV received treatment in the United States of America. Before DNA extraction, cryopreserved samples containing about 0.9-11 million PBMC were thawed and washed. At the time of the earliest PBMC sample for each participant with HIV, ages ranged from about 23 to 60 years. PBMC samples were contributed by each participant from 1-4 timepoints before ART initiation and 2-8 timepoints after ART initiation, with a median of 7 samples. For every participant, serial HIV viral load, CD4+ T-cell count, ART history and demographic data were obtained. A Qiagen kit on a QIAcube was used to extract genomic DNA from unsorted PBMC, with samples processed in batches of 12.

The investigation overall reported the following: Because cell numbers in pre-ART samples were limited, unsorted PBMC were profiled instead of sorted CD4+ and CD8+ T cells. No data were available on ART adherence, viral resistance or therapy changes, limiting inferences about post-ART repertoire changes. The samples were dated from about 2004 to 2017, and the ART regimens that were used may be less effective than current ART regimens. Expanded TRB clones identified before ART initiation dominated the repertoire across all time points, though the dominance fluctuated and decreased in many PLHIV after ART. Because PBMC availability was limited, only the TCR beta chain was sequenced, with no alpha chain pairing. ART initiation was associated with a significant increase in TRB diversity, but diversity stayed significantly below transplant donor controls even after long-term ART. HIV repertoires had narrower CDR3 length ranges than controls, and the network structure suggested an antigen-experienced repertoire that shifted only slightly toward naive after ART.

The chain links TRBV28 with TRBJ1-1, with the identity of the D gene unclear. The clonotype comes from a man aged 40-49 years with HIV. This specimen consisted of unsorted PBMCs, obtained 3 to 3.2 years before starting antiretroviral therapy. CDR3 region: CASSLYPRRAFF. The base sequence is TGTGCCAGCAGTTTGTACCCCCGCAGAGCTTTCTTT.